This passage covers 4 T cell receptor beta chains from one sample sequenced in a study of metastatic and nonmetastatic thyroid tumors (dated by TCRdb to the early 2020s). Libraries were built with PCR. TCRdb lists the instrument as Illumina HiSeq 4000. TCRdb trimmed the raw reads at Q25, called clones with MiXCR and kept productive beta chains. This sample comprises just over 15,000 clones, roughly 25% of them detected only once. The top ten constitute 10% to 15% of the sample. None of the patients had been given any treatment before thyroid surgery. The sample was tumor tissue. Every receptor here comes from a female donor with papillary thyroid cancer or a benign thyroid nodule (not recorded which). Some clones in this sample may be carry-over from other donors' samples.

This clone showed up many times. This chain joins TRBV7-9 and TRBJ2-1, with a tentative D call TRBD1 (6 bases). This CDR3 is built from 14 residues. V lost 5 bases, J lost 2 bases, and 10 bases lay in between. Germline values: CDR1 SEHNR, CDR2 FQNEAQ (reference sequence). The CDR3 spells CASSQDSAYNEQFF. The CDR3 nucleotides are TGTGCCAGCAGCCAGGACAGCGCCTACAATGAGCAGTTCTTC.

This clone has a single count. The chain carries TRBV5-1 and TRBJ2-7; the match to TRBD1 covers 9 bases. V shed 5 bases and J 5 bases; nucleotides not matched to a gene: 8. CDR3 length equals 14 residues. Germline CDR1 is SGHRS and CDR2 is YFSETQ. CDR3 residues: CASRYDTGGNEQYF. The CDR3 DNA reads TGCGCCAGCAGATACGATACAGGGGGCAACGAGCAGTACTTC.

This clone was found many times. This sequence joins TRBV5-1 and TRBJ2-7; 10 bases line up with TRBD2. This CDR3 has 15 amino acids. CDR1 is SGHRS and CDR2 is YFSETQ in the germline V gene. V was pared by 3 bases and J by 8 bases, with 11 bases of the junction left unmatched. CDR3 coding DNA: TGCGCCAGCAGCTACTCGGGGGTAGCGGGAGGACAGCAGTACTTC. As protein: CASSYSGVAGGQQYF. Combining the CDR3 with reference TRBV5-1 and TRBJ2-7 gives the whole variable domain KAGVTQTPRYLIKTRGQQVTLSCSPISGHRSVSWYQQTPGQGLQFLFEYFSETQRNKGNFPGRFSGRQFSNSRSEMNVSTLELGDSALYLCASSYSGVAGGQQYFGPGTRLTVT.

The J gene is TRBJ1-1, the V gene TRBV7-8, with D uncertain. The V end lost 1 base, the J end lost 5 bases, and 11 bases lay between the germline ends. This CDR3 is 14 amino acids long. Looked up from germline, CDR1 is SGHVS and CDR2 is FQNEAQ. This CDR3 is CASSLVPFSTEAFF. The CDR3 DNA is TGTGCCAGCAGCTTAGTTCCGTTTAGTACTGAAGCTTTCTTT.